This is a list of T cell receptor beta chains from one sample in a study of blood T cell repertoires in COVID-19. The method was immunoSEQ multiplex PCR; TCRdb's version includes in-frame clones alone and lacks a portion of them. Of 200,000 or so clones listed, about 86% are singletons. The sequencing sample was made of peripheral blood. These receptors were obtained from a woman aged 50 to 60 with acute or convalescent COVID-19. The CDR3 runs from the conserved cysteine through the conserved F or W. A D gene is named only where the DNA matches it firmly. Not every row has a clone size; where given, it reads once, few, many or a size class.

abundance: few
j_gene: TRBJ1-1
v_gene: TRBV6-2/TRBV6-3
d_gene: TRBD1
CDR3nt: TGTGCCAGCAGCGACCCGACAGGGGCAACCACTGAAGCTTTCTTT
CDR3aa: CASSDPTGATTEAFF

abundance: .
j_gene: TRBJ1-2
v_gene: TRBV19
d_gene: TRBD1
CDR3nt: TGTGCCAGTAGTATATCGGACAGGGCAGTAGGAAGCAAGAATGGCTACACCTTC
CDR3aa: CASSISDRAVGSKNGYTF

abundance: .
j_gene: TRBJ1-1
v_gene: TRBV5-1
d_gene: .
CDR3nt: TGCGCCAGCAGCTCGTTGACAGGCACTGAAGCTTTCTTT
CDR3aa: CASSSLTGTEAFF

abundance: .
j_gene: TRBJ2-7
v_gene: TRBV18
d_gene: TRBD1
CDR3nt: TGTGCCAGCTCACCCGGGACAGGGGCCCGGGAGCAGTACTTC
CDR3aa: CASSPGTGAREQYF

abundance: .
j_gene: TRBJ2-7
v_gene: TRBV5-4
d_gene: .
CDR3nt: TGTGCCAGCAGTATTATCGGGAGAAGCTCCTACGAGCAGTACTTC
CDR3aa: CASSIIGRSSYEQYF

abundance: once
j_gene: TRBJ2-1
v_gene: TRBV6-5
d_gene: TRBD1
CDR3nt: TGTGCCAGCAGTTTACAGGGGGCGCGAAATGAGCAGTTCTTC
CDR3aa: CASSLQGARNEQFF

abundance: .
j_gene: TRBJ1-2
v_gene: TRBV6-5
d_gene: .
CDR3nt: TGTGCCAGCAGCCCCCGGGGGAGGGTGGATGGCTACACCTTC
CDR3aa: CASSPRGRVDGYTF

abundance: .
j_gene: TRBJ2-5
v_gene: TRBV12-3/TRBV12-4
d_gene: .
CDR3nt: TGTGCCAGCAGTTTGAGAGAGACCCAGTACTTC
CDR3aa: CASSLRETQYF

abundance: .
j_gene: TRBJ1-3
v_gene: TRBV6-1
d_gene: .
CDR3nt: TGTGCCAGCAGTGACGAACAGGGATCCGGAAACACCATATATTTT
CDR3aa: CASSDEQGSGNTIYF

abundance: .
j_gene: TRBJ2-7
v_gene: TRBV5-8
d_gene: .
CDR3nt: TGTGCCAGCTCAGGGGTCGAGCAGTACTTC
CDR3aa: CASSGVEQYF

abundance: .
j_gene: TRBJ1-1
v_gene: TRBV6-5
d_gene: TRBD1
CDR3nt: TGTGCCAGCAGGGTACAGGGGGCGGACACTGAAGCTTTCTTT
CDR3aa: CASRVQGADTEAFF

abundance: .
j_gene: TRBJ2-3
v_gene: TRBV7-2
d_gene: .
CDR3nt: TGTGCCAGCAGCCCAAGGAGAAATTTAGCGATACGCACAGATACGCAGTATTTT
CDR3aa: CASSPRRNLAIRTDTQYF

abundance: .
j_gene: TRBJ1-5
v_gene: TRBV19
d_gene: TRBD1
CDR3nt: TGTGCCAGTAGTATAACAGGGGGCGTTGTTAATCAGCCCCAGCATTTT
CDR3aa: CASSITGGVVNQPQHF

abundance: .
j_gene: TRBJ1-4
v_gene: TRBV18
d_gene: .
CDR3nt: TGTGCCAGCTCGCAGAAGGGGGATTCACTGTTTTTT
CDR3aa: CASSQKGDSLFF

abundance: .
j_gene: TRBJ1-2
v_gene: TRBV7-2
d_gene: TRBD1
CDR3nt: TGTGCCAGCAGCTTAGCTGGGACAGATCCGCACACCTTC
CDR3aa: CASSLAGTDPHTF

abundance: .
j_gene: TRBJ1-6
v_gene: TRBV5-6
d_gene: .
CDR3nt: TGTGCCAGCAGTGGACAGTGGGGGAATTCACCCCTCCACTTT
CDR3aa: CASSGQWGNSPLHF

abundance: .
j_gene: TRBJ1-2
v_gene: TRBV4-1
d_gene: .
CDR3nt: TGCGCCAGCAGCCAAGATTGGGCCCCAGGGCATGGCTACACCTTC
CDR3aa: CASSQDWAPGHGYTF

abundance: .
j_gene: TRBJ1-4
v_gene: TRBV30
d_gene: .
CDR3nt: TGTGCCTGGAGCTCGGACGTTGGGAGTGAAAAACTGTTTTTT
CDR3aa: CAWSSDVGSEKLFF

abundance: once
j_gene: TRBJ2-5
v_gene: TRBV28
d_gene: .
CDR3nt: TGTGCCAGCAGTTTACGGGCAGGGCTTCAGGAGACCCAGTACTTC
CDR3aa: CASSLRAGLQETQYF

abundance: .
j_gene: TRBJ1-2
v_gene: TRBV12-3/TRBV12-4
d_gene: .
CDR3nt: TGTGCCAGCAGTTGGGCTGAGTATGGCTACACCTTC
CDR3aa: CASSWAEYGYTF

abundance: .
j_gene: TRBJ2-1
v_gene: TRBV7-2
d_gene: TRBD2
CDR3nt: TGTGCCAGCAGCTTCCGGGTAGCGGGCTCCTACAATGAGCAGTTCTTC
CDR3aa: CASSFRVAGSYNEQFF